Below, one T cell receptor (beta chain) is given with its context. The CDR3 loop spans 14 amino acids. The V end lost 7 bases, the J end lost 5 bases, and 14 bases lay between the germline ends. In germline, CDR1 is MNHEY, CDR2 SVGAGI. These data are taken from a study of blood T cell repertoires in COVID-19. Looking at the study overall: From the United States, Italy and Spain came samples of acute and convalescent COVID-19. The cDNA or gDNA used as material had been derived from T cells, B-cell-depleted T cells, or PBMCs.

Per the study methods: Using reference gene primer amplification, nucleated cell counts were estimated. Sequencing used immunoSEQ multiplex PCR; TCRdb keeps in-frame clones, though not all of them. V, J and clone size reflect that table, while D and trimming were determined from the DNA. The repertoire consists of more than 80,000 clones, with 84% occurring once and the leading ten covering more than 13%. The sequence derives from a woman in her sixties with acute or convalescent COVID-19. The chain couples TRBV6-5 to TRBJ2-2; TRBD2 might be the D (7 bases). Sequenced: peripheral blood. CDR3 nucleotides: TGTGCCAGCAATCGGGGGGCAGGTACCGGGGAGCTGTTTTTT. Its protein is CASNRGAGTGELFF.